Described below is a single T cell receptor beta chain sequence and its context. Its target antigen remains unknown. Per-base quality was not reported, and no clone a single base away is much larger than it. The label giving this sample's time point can be read as: roughly 2 years on ibrutinib. For TCR beta library preparation, 1.5 to 2 micrograms of genomic DNA was extracted from cryopreserved PBMCs. Longitudinal blood samples from CLL patients receiving ibrutinib monotherapy were subjected to high-throughput TCR beta sequencing. Patients were enrolled in a phase 2 open-label single-center ibrutinib monotherapy trial. This entry belongs to a study of cytotoxic CD8 clonotypes in ibrutinib-treated CLL (dated by TCRdb to the early 2020s). Describing the broader study: The cohort had over ten relapsed/refractory and 15 treatment-naive patients; roughly 18 were IGHV unmutated. Longitudinal samples were obtainable from about 30% of the roughly 90 participants in the trial. The response samples were drawn at a median of 12 months into treatment, with a range of about 6 to 40 months. Every remission and progressive disease sample was obtained while ibrutinib was still being received by the patients. Cryopreserved peripheral blood mononuclear cells were collected before treatment, at response, and at either disease progression or sustained remission. An average of 255,043 productive templates and 80,000 to 95,000 productive rearrangements was obtained per sample. Responses were partial in 25 or so patients and complete in 2; after median about 5.5 years follow-up, roughly 15 stayed in remission and some twelve progressed.

From the germline V gene, CDR1 is KGHSH and CDR2 is LQKENI. From its cysteine to its phenylalanine, the CDR3 spans 13 amino acids. The CDR3 DNA has 39 bases and is translated from base 1. V was cut back by 4 bases and J by 3 bases, leaving a gap of 9 bases between them. On a MiSeq, deep resolution sequencing aimed for a depth between 1 in 1 million and 1 in 200,000 T cells, with each clonotype covered approximately 10x on average. TCR beta libraries were generated with the immunoSEQ hsTCRB Kit. As for how the authors treated the data: ImmunoSEQ Data Assistant and ImmunoSEQ Analyzer were used for data analysis, and V, D and J genes were assigned according to IMGT definitions. Clonality, which ranges from 0 to 1, was calculated as one minus the normalized Shannon entropy of productive rearrangement frequencies. Only overrepresented clonotypes making up at least 0.05% of each patient's repertoire were included in the public clonotype analysis. Around 13 age-matched healthy donor repertoires from immuneACCESS were used as controls for clonality. The source is immuneACCESS, and TCRdb retained only in-frame sequences with V and J called. Part of the clones is not carried over; for the studies checked, unresolved V genes explain less than half of this, and the remainder is unexplained. V and J calls and clone size come straight from that table; D and trimming were deduced from the DNA. The sample records roughly 180,000 clones, about four fifths of which are singletons. The leading ten clones occupy 3.5% to 5.5% of the sample.

What the research found in general, with its limitations: Clonality increased at ibrutinib response, stayed stable in sustained remission, and fell back toward baseline at progression. Sustained-remission and progressing patients did not have matched sampling times, and lymph node repertoires were not examined. Public clonotypes were rare and either contracted or stayed stable during treatment, and the rise in clonality at ibrutinib response reflected the expansion of private clonotypes. Baseline clonality exceeded that of age-matched healthy donors and correlated strongly with circulating CD8+ T-cell counts.

This sequence originates from a human donor with chronic lymphocytic leukemia. The sequence joins TRBV18 to TRBJ1-2, with an unclear D gene assignment. The sample in question was PBMCs, obtained after 24 months of ibrutinib treatment. At the DNA level, the sequence is TGTGCCAGCTCACTCTATCGGGACTATGGCTACACCTTC. It is translated as CASSLYRDYGYTF. The CDR3 plus the reference TRBV18 and TRBJ1-2 genes for the other parts give the full variable domain: NAGVMQNPRHLVRRRGQEARLRCSPMKGHSHVYWYRQLPEEGLKFMVYLQKENIIDESGMPKERFSAEFPKEGPSILRIQQVVRGDSAAYFCASSLYRDYGYTFGSGTRLTVV.